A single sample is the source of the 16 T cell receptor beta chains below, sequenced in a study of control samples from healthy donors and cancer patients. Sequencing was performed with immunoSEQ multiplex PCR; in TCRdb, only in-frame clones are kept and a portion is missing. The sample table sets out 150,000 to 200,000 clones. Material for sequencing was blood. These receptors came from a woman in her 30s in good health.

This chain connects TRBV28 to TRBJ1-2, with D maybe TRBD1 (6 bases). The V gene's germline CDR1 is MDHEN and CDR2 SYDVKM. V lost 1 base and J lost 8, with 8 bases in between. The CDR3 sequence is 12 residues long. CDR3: CASSLSGVGYTF. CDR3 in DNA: TGTGCCAGCAGTTTATCAGGGGTAGGCTACACCTTC.

Written as DNA, the CDR3 is TGTGCCAGCAGCCACGCCCGGGCAGCACCTAACTATGGCTACACCTTC. Translated, it gives CASSHARAAPNYGYTF. V gene TRBV7-8 combines with J gene TRBJ1-2; D is ambiguous. Germline CDR1 reads SGHVS; CDR2 reads FQNEAQ. V gave up 5 bases and J gave up 0 bases, with 16 bases separating them. The CDR3 is made up of 16 amino acids.

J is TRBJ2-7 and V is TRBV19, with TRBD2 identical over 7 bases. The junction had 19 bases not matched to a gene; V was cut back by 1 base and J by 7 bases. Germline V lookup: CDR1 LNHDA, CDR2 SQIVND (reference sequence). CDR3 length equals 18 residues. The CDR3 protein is CASSIGGRGVPSLREQYF. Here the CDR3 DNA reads TGTGCCAGTAGTATAGGTGGACGGGGGGTCCCTTCTTTGCGGGAGCAGTACTTC.

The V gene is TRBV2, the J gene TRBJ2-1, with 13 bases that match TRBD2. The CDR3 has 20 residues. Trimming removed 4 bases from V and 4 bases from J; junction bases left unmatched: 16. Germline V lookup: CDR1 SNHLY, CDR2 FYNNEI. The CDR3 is CASSGSLRLAGGRGYNEQFF. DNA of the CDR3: TGTGCCAGCAGTGGCAGCCTTAGACTAGCGGGGGGCCGGGGTTACAATGAGCAGTTCTTC. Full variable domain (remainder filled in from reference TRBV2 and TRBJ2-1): EPEVTQTPSHQVTQMGQEVILRCVPISNHLYFYWYRQILGQKVEFLVSFYNNEISEKSEIFDDQFSVERPDGSNFTLKIRSTKLEDSAMYFCASSGSLRLAGGRGYNEQFFGPGTRLTVL.

The CDR3 sequence: CASTLTQSHTDTQYF. CDR3 DNA sequence: TGTGCCAGCACCTTAACCCAGAGCCACACAGATACGCAGTATTTT. The rearrangement links TRBV27 to TRBJ2-3, with D hard to call. Germline loops: CDR1 MNHEY, CDR2 SMNVEV (reference sequence). V lost 7 bases and J 2 bases, leaving 16 bases between the germline ends. The CDR3 extends over 15 amino acids.

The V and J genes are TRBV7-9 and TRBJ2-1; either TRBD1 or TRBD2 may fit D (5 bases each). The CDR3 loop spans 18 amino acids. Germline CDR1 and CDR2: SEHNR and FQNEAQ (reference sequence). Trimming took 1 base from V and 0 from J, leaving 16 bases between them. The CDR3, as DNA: TGTGCCAGCAGCTTAGGGGTCGGGACGGGAAGCTCCTACAATGAGCAGTTCTTC. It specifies CASSLGVGTGSSYNEQFF.

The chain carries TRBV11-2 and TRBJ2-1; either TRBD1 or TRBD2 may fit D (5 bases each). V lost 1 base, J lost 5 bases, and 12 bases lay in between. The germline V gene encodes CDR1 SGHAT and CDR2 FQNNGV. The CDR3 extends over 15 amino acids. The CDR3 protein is CASSLVGTDNNEQFF. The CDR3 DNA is TGTGCCAGCAGCTTAGTTGGGACGGATAACAATGAGCAGTTCTTC.

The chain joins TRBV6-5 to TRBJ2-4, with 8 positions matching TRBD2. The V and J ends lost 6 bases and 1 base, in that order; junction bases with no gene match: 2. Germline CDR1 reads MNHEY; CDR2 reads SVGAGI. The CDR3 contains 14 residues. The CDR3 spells CASSGGDAKNIQYF. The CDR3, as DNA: TGTGCCAGCAGCGGGGGGGATGCCAAAAACATTCAGTACTTC.

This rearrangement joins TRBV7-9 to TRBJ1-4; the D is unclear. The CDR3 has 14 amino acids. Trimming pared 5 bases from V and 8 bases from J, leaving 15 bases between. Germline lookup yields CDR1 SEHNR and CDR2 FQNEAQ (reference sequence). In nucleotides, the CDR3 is TGTGCCAGCAGCGACGATGGGGTTTGGGAAAAACTGTTTTTT. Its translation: CASSDDGVWEKLFF. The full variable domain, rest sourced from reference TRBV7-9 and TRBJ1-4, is DTGVSQNPRHKITKRGQNVTFRCDPISEHNRLYWYRQTLGQGPEFLTYFQNEAQLEKSRLLSDRFSAERPKGSFSTLEIQRTEQGDSAMYLCASSDDGVWEKLFFGSGTQLSVL.

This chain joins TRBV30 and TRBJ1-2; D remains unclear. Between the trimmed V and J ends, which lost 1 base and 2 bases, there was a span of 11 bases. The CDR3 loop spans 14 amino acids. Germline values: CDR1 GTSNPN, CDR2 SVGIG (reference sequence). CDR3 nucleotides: TGTGCCTGGAGTGGAGCAGGACTAAACTATGGCTACACCTTC. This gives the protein CAWSGAGLNYGYTF. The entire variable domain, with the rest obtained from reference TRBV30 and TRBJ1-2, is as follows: SQTIHQWPATLVQPVGSPLSLECTVEGTSNPNLYWYRQAAGRGLQLLFYSVGIGQISSEVPQNLSASRPQDRQFILSSKKLLLSDSGFYLCAWSGAGLNYGYTFGSGTRLTVV.

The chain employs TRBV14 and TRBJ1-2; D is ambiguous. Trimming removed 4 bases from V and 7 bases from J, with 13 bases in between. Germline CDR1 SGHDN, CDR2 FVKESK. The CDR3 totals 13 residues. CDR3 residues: CASSPEEVRGYTF. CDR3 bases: TGTGCCAGCAGCCCAGAGGAGGTGCGTGGCTACACCTTC.

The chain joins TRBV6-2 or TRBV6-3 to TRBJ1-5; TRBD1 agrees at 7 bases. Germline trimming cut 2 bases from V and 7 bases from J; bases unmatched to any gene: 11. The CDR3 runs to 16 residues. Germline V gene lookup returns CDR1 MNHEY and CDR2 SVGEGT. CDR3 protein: CASSYALGGGGQPQHF. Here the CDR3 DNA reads TGTGCCAGCAGTTACGCGCTGGGAGGGGGCGGACAGCCCCAGCATTTT.

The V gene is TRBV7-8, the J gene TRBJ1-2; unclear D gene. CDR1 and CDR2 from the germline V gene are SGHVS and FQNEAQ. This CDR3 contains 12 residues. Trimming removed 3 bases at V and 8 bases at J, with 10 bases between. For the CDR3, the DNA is TGTGCCAGCAGCTTTAGGGAAGCGGGCTACACCTTC. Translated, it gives CASSFREAGYTF.

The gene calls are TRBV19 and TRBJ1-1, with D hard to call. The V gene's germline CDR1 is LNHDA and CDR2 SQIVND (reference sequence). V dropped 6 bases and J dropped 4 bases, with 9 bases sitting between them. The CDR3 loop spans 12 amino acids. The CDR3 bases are TGTGCCAGTAGGCCGGGTGGCACTGAAGCTTTCTTT. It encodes CASRPGGTEAFF.

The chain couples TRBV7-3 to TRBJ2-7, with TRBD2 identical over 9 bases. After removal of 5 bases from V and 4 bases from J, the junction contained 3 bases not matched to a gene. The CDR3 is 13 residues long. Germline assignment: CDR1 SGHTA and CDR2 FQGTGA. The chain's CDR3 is CASSPAGGYEQYF. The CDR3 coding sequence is TGTGCCAGCAGCCCAGCGGGGGGATACGAGCAGTACTTC.

The CDR3 region is CASSRGGMNTEAFF. DNA for the CDR3: TGTGCCAGCAGTAGAGGAGGCATGAACACTGAAGCTTTCTTT. This chain links TRBV6-6 with TRBJ1-1; D unclear. This CDR3 is 14 amino acids long. Trimming left V 5 bases short and J 0 bases short, with 10 bases between. Germline CDR1 reads MNHNY; CDR2 reads SVGAGI (reference sequence).